This is a list of T cell receptor beta chains from one sample in a study of T cells in Graves' hyperthyroidism and ophthalmopathy. TCRdb re-analysed the multiplex PCR reads in MiXCR, keeping a single row per CDR3 protein. The data contain fewer than 350,000 distinct CDR3 sequences, roughly 15% of them seen just once; the ten biggest clones take up 30%. What was sequenced was blood. All receptors come from a woman aged 50 to 60 with Graves' hyperthyroidism that later progressed to Graves' ophthalmopathy. The conserved cysteine and the conserved F or W are not part of the CDR3 here.

V	CDR3
TRBV29-1	SVVGGLGAGELF
TRBV7-3	ASSPPVQGAWYEQY
TRBV28	ASRTGGLTYEQY
TRBV28	ASSSPGLRSSYEQY
TRBV19	ASSRLGVISNQPQH
TRBV27	ASSYVGAEQY
TRBV9	ASSVAMRTDTQY
TRBV7-6	ASSLDHREAF
TRBV7-3	ASSLRAGGAIYNEQF
TRBV7-8	ASSLVSAKNIQY
TRBV30	AWTSDYASSYEQY
TRBV30	AWSPSVLYEQF
TRBV6-1	ASTVEASGLDSSTDTQY
TRBV5-6	ASLLGSGANVLT
TRBV19	ASSNPGDSWGTQY
TRBV6-5	ASSYSVRGHHEQY
TRBV28	ASSLSQGPAGT
TRBV18	ASSPGQSGNTIY
TRBV11-2	ARTSPGELF
TRBV9	ASSVGVNNYEQY
TRBV18	ASSPRTEPYEQY
TRBV19	ASTTRQVLPNEQF